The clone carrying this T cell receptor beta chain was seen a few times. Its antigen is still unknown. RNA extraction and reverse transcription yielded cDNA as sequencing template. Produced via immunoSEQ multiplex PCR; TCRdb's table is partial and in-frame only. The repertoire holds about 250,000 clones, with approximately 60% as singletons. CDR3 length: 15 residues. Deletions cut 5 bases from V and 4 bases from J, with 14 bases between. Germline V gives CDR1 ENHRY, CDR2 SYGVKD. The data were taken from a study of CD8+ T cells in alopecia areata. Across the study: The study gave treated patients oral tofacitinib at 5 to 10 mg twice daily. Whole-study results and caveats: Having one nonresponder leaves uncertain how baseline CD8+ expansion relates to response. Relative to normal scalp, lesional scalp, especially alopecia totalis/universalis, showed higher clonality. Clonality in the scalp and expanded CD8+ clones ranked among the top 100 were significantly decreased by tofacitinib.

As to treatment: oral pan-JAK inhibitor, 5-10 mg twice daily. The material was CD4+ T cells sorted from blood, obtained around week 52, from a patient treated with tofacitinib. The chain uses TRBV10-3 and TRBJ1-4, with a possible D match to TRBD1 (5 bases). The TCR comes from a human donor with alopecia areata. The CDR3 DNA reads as TGTGCCATCAGTCCCGATGGGGGTAGTAATGAAAAACTGTTTTTT. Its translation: CAISPDGGSNEKLFF.